The next 6 T cell receptor beta chains were all read from a single sample in a study of T-cell memory formation after mild COVID-19. TCRdb passed the 5' RACE reads through MiXCR, listing each CDR3 protein once. The table includes about 170,000 distinct CDR3 sequences, over 10% detected once. Sequenced sample: PBMCs or a T cell subset sorted from them (not recorded which). These receptors all come from a man aged 18 to 35 who had mild COVID-19 (a few samples of this study predate the infection). Cell type and time point are not known.

CDR3 in amino acids: CASDDYTTDTQYF. The CDR3 bases are TGCGCCAGCGATGACTACACCACAGATACGCAGTATTTT. This rearrangement joins TRBV5-1 to TRBJ2-3; tentative D call: TRBD2 (5 bases). Germline V lookup: CDR1 SGHRS, CDR2 YFSETQ. This CDR3 contains 13 residues. V dropped 7 bases and J dropped 2 bases, with 11 bases sitting between them.

The chain uses TRBV16 and TRBJ1-4; unclear D gene. This CDR3 contains 14 residues. The germline V gene encodes CDR1 KGHSY and CDR2 FQNENV. Trimming cost V 0 bases and J 2 bases, with 4 bases left between them. The CDR3 DNA follows: TGTGCCAGCAGCCAATCAGGTACTAATGAAAAACTGTTTTTT. Translation gives CASSQSGTNEKLFF.

This clonotype was found many times. This rearrangement joins TRBV12-3 or TRBV12-4 to TRBJ1-5, with a tentative D call TRBD1 (5 bases). The CDR3 covers 24 residues. Trimming left V 3 bases short and J 6 bases short, with 42 bases between. CDR3 DNA sequence: TGTGCCAGCAGTTTCAGGCAGGGTTATCCCCCACGAATGGGGCGGCCCGACGCAGGTCAGCCCCAGCATTTT. This encodes CASSFRQGYPPRMGRPDAGQPQHF.

This clonotype was seen many times. This rearrangement joins TRBV7-7 to TRBJ2-1; TRBD1 matches at 8 bases. With V trimmed by 5 bases and J by 5 bases, 5 bases remained unmatched. CDR1 and CDR2 (germline): SSHAT, FNYEAQ (reference sequence). The CDR3 loop spans 14 amino acids. CDR3 coding DNA: TGTGCCAGCAGCCTTGACAGGGGAAACAATGAGCAGTTCTTC. This sequence encodes CASSLDRGNNEQFF.

This clonotype came up a few times. The chain is built from TRBV4-2 and TRBJ2-4, with D possibly being TRBD1 or TRBD2 (7 bases each). The CDR3 extends over 21 amino acids. Germline lookup yields CDR1 LGHNA and CDR2 YNFKEQ. The V and J ends lost 1 base and 11 bases respectively, with 36 bases between them. For the CDR3, the DNA is TGTGCCAGCAGCCAAGGGGGGGGAGGGAGAGCGAGGACAGGAGACCCCTGGGTTCAGTACTTC. It translates to CASSQGGGGRARTGDPWVQYF.

The J gene is TRBJ2-1, the V gene TRBV9; 7 positions match TRBD2. With V trimmed by 7 bases and J by 6 bases, 7 bases remained unmatched. The CDR3 length is 13 residues. Germline V gene data show CDR1 as SGDLS and CDR2 as YYNGEE. CDR3 in DNA: TGTGCCAGCGGGACTGGGGGGGTCAATGAGCAGTTCTTC. Its protein product is CASGTGGVNEQFF. Full variable domain (rest looked up from reference TRBV9 and TRBJ2-1): DSGVTQTPKHLITATGQRVTLRCSPRSGDLSVYWYQQSLDQGLQFLIQYYNGEERAKGNILERFSAQQFPDLHSELNLSSLELGDSALYFCASGTGGVNEQFFGPGTRLTVL.